The 20 T cell receptor beta chains reported below all come from one sample, sequenced in a study of T-cell reconstitution after alpha-beta-depleted transplantation in children. Preparation of the TCRbeta library used unique molecular identifiers. TCRdb re-derived calls from the PCR reads in MiXCR, one entry per CDR3 protein. The table has about 540,000 distinct CDR3 sequences, 25% to 30% seen once. This specimen consisted of PBMCs, obtained before TCRalphabeta/CD19-depleted stem cell transplant. These receptors were obtained from a boy younger than two with Wiskott-Aldrich syndrome, due to receive a stem cell transplant.

This clonotype came up a few times. The CDR3 reads CASSLLLGVVVSAKNIQYF. The CDR3 DNA reads as TGTGCCAGCAGCTTGCTTTTAGGGGTTGTTGTGTCGGCCAAAAACATTCAGTACTTC. The rearrangement links TRBV5-4 to TRBJ2-4; possible D gene TRBD1, 5 bases. Germline V gene lookup returns CDR1 SGHNT and CDR2 YYREEE (reference sequence). CDR3 length: 19 residues. V gave up 1 base and J gave up 1 base, with 21 bases separating them.

In this sample, this clonotype turned up once. The chain employs TRBV12-3 or TRBV12-4 and TRBJ2-1; 9 bases fit TRBD2. CDR3 length: 14 residues. The V and J ends lost 7 bases and 8 bases, in that order; junction bases with no gene match: 9. DNA of the CDR3: TGTGCCAGCACCCTGGGGGCGGGAGGGCATGAGCAGTTCTTC. It specifies CASTLGAGGHEQFF.

The gene calls are TRBV5-1 and TRBJ2-7; 9 bases match TRBD1. This CDR3 has 15 amino acids. J lost 3 bases, V lost 4 bases, and 8 bases had no gene match. Germline CDR1 is SGHRS and CDR2 is YFSETQ. The CDR3 sequence is CASSRNTGQGYEQYF. CDR3 sequence (DNA): TGCGCCAGCAGCCGCAACACGGGACAGGGCTACGAGCAGTACTTC.

This clonotype was counted a few times. This rearrangement joins TRBV3-1 to TRBJ2-7; 9 bases align to TRBD2. The CDR3 runs 15 residues. Germline V CDR1 and CDR2: LGHDT, YNNKEL (reference sequence). J was trimmed by 7 bases and V by 2 bases; bases with no gene match: 9. In DNA form, the CDR3 reads TGTGCCAGCAGCCAATTACTGCGGGAGGGCCGGGAGCAGTACTTC. Protein sequence: CASSQLLREGREQYF.

The chain recombines TRBV11-2 with TRBJ2-7, with unresolved D. Trimming cost V 3 bases and J 10 bases, with 13 bases left between them. The length of the CDR3 is 12 residues. Germline lookup yields CDR1 SGHAT and CDR2 FQNNGV. CDR3 in DNA: TGTGCCAGCAGCTTGGGCGGAGTCGCTCAGTACTTC. Its translation: CASSLGGVAQYF.

This clonotype was counted between two and nine times. This chain links TRBV5-1 with TRBJ2-1; 7 bases agree with TRBD2. V lost 3 bases and J lost 3; bases outside the gene matches: 0. Germline CDR1 reads SGHRS; CDR2 reads YFSETQ. CDR3 length equals 13 residues. The DNA for the CDR3 is TGCGCCAGCAGCTGGACTAGCTACAATGAGCAGTTCTTC. Translating gives CASSWTSYNEQFF.

The chain is built from TRBV15 and TRBJ2-7; TRBD1 or TRBD2 may be the D gene (5 bases each). The germline V gene encodes CDR1 LNHNV and CDR2 YYDKDF (reference sequence). V was cut by 9 bases and J by 5 bases, with 17 bases left in between. The CDR3 extends over 13 amino acids. Here the CDR3 DNA reads TGTGCCACGAGAGACGGACTCAGGGACGAGCAGTACTTC. Protein sequence: CATRDGLRDEQYF.

V and J are TRBV20-1 and TRBJ2-5; TRBD2 matches at 8 bases. With 6 bases clipped from V and 2 bases from J, the junction kept 8 bases outside the gene matches. CDR3 length: 14 residues. Germline V gene sequence: CDR1 DFQATT, CDR2 SNEGSKA (reference sequence). Here the CDR3 reads CSATLGGAQETQYF. In nucleotides, the CDR3 is TGCAGTGCCACCCTCGGGGGGGCACAAGAGACCCAGTACTTC.

The chain uses TRBV5-1 and TRBJ2-1; TRBD2 might be the D (6 bases). This CDR3 has 15 amino acids. Trimming took off 4 bases at V and 8 bases at J, with 19 bases between the two ends. Germline-derived CDR1 and CDR2 are SGHRS and YFSETQ. CDR3: CASSRPSGPTDEQFF. CDR3 bases: TGCGCCAGCAGCCGTCCGAGCGGGCCCACGGATGAGCAGTTCTTC.

This clonotype occurred a few times. This chain joins TRBV4-2 and TRBJ2-1, with 9 nucleotides matching TRBD2. This CDR3 contains 16 residues. J was trimmed by 6 bases and V by 4 bases; bases with no gene match: 10. Germline V gene lookup returns CDR1 LGHNA and CDR2 YNFKEQ. The DNA for the CDR3 is TGTGCCAGCAGCCGGCTAGCGGGACTTTGGGGCAATGAGCAGTTCTTC. This codes for CASSRLAGLWGNEQFF.

This clonotype showed up just a few times. A read error may produce the germline difference seen at one junction end. This chain uses TRBV7-2 with TRBJ2-1; 10 nucleotides agree with TRBD2. The CDR3 extends over 15 amino acids. Germline CDR1 and CDR2: SGHTA and FQGNSA. CDR3 sequence reads: CASRLAGGPYNEQFF. The CDR3 DNA follows: TGTGCCAGCAGGTTAGCGGGAGGCCCTTACAATGAGCAGTTCTTC. The whole variable domain, remainder taken from reference TRBV7-2 and TRBJ2-1, is GAGVSQSPSNKVTEKGKDVELRCDPISGHTALYWYRQSLGQGLEFLIYFQGNSAPDKSGLPSDRFSAERTGGSVSTLTIQRTQQEDSAVYLCASRLAGGPYNEQFFGPGTRLTVL.

The rearrangement uses TRBV6-5 and TRBJ2-2, with 7 bases identical to TRBD1. Germline lookup yields CDR1 MNHEY and CDR2 SVGAGI. J was trimmed by 0 bases and V by 4 bases; bases with no gene match: 11. The CDR3 extends over 18 amino acids. CDR3 bases: TGTGCCAGCAGTTTAACATCTTGGACAGGAGCGAACACCGGGGAGCTGTTTTTT. It is translated as CASSLTSWTGANTGELFF.

The V call is TRBV12-3 or TRBV12-4, the J call TRBJ2-3; the D is unclear. Trimming removed 6 bases at V and 5 bases at J, with 12 bases between. This CDR3 has 13 amino acids. CDR3 protein: CASSMRAKDTQYF. As DNA, the CDR3 is TGTGCCAGCAGCATGAGAGCTAAAGATACGCAGTATTTT.

V is TRBV5-1 and J is TRBJ2-5; TRBD2 might be the D (5 bases). The germline gives CDR1 SGHRS, CDR2 YFSETQ. Trimming pared 4 bases from V and 5 bases from J, leaving 9 bases between. This CDR3 region has 12 residues. CDR3 sequence: CASSEGLETQYF. Here the CDR3 DNA reads TGCGCCAGCAGCGAGGGTTTGGAGACCCAGTACTTC. Full variable domain (outside the CDR3, taken from reference TRBV5-1 and TRBJ2-5): KAGVTQTPRYLIKTRGQQVTLSCSPISGHRSVSWYQQTPGQGLQFLFEYFSETQRNKGNFPGRFSGRQFSNSRSEMNVSTLELGDSALYLCASSEGLETQYFGPGTRLLVL.

J is TRBJ2-1 and V is TRBV25-1; 7 bases line up with TRBD2. The germline gives CDR1 MGHDK, CDR2 SYGVNS. V lost 1 base, J lost 7 bases, and 13 bases stayed unmatched. This CDR3 is built from 17 residues. The CDR3 loop reads CASSESGAGVTVNEQFF. CDR3 in DNA: TGTGCCAGCAGTGAATCTGGGGCGGGAGTAACGGTGAATGAGCAGTTCTTC.

There are a few counts of this clonotype. The chain carries TRBV5-1 and TRBJ2-2; perhaps TRBD1 as D (5 bases). The germline gives CDR1 SGHRS, CDR2 YFSETQ. The CDR3 runs to 14 residues. V lost 1 base and J 5 bases, leaving 9 bases between the germline ends. In nucleotides, the CDR3 is TGCGCCAGCAGCTTGAGGGGTCAAACCGGGGAGCTGTTTTTT. Translating gives CASSLRGQTGELFF.

This clonotype was observed a few times. This rearrangement joins TRBV5-1 to TRBJ2-2; tentatively, D is TRBD1 (6 bases). The CDR3 is 14 amino acids. Germline CDR1 reads SGHRS; CDR2 reads YFSETQ. The germline V and J ends were trimmed by 9 bases and 4 bases, with 16 bases remaining between them. CDR3 bases: TGCGCCACCCAACCCGGACAGAGCACCGGGGAGCTGTTTTTT. As protein: CATQPGQSTGELFF.

This clonotype was counted between two and nine times. The J gene is TRBJ2-7, the V gene TRBV29-1; TRBD1 aligns across 9 bases. The germline V gene encodes CDR1 SQVTM and CDR2 ANQGSEA. V shed 0 bases and J 7 bases; nucleotides not matched to a gene: 10. This CDR3 has 15 residues. The CDR3 sequence is CSVEDVNRGPEEQYF. CDR3 sequence (DNA): TGCAGCGTTGAAGACGTCAACAGGGGGCCGGAAGAGCAGTACTTC.

Concerning this clonotype itself: The junction departs from the called germline gene at one end, perhaps through a read error. The CDR3 region is CSAWLGTAYEHYF. DNA for the CDR3: TGCAGTGCTTGGCTCGGGACCGCGTACGAGCATTACTTC. The rearrangement links TRBV20-1 to TRBJ2-7, with D perhaps matching TRBD1 or TRBD2 (5 bases each). The CDR3 runs to 13 residues. CDR1 DFQATT and CDR2 SNEGSKA come from the germline V gene (reference sequence).

The chain combines TRBV27 with TRBJ2-7; no firm D call. This CDR3 is built from 14 residues. V was clipped by 0 bases and J by 0 bases, with 6 bases between them. Per germline, CDR1 MNHEY and CDR2 SMNVEV (reference sequence). The CDR3 nucleotides are TGTGCCAGCAGTTTATCGTCTTTCTCCTACGAGCAGTACTTC. It translates to CASSLSSFSYEQYF.